The present TCR beta chain was sequenced within a study of PD-1 blockade in classical Hodgkin lymphoma. Broader study findings: TCR diversity at baseline was reported to be reduced in newly diagnosed patients relative to healthy donors.

On this clone itself: Its antigen is not known.

Profiled with immunoSEQ multiplex PCR; TCRdb holds only in-frame clones, not every one. The sample contains some 40,000 clones, 69% of which appear only once. Each patient relapsed following autologous stem cell transplantation, and prior brentuximab vedotin exposure differed. Trimming cost V 0 bases and J 5 bases, with 10 bases left between them. Per germline, CDR1 SGHDN and CDR2 FVKESK. This CDR3 is built from 14 residues. The sequence derives from a human donor with classical Hodgkin lymphoma. The input for sequencing was peripheral blood mononuclear cells (PBMCs), taken before the second cycle of nivolumab. The chain is built from TRBV14 and TRBJ1-1, with D hard to call. The CDR3 protein is CASSQEWFGTEAFF. Written as DNA, the CDR3 is TGTGCCAGCAGCCAAGAGTGGTTCGGGACTGAAGCTTTCTTT. Combining the CDR3 with reference TRBV14 and TRBJ1-1 gives the whole variable domain EAGVTQFPSHSVIEKGQTVTLRCDPISGHDNLYWYRRVMGKEIKFLLHFVKESKQDESGMPNNRFLAERTGGTYSTLKVQPAELEDSGVYFCASSQEWFGTEAFFGQGTRLTVV.